This T cell receptor (beta chain) was recorded in a study of T-cell reconstitution after alpha-beta-depleted transplantation in children. Unique molecular identifiers were incorporated during preparation of the TCRbeta library. TCRdb reprocessed the PCR reads with MiXCR, giving one entry per CDR3 protein. The sample yields 200,000 to 300,000 distinct CDR3 sequences, more than 10% seen once. The germline V gene encodes CDR1 DFQATT and CDR2 SNEGSKA (reference sequence). The CDR3 loop spans 14 amino acids. The V segment lost 5 bases and the J segment 3 bases; nucleotides outside the gene matches: 4. This clonotype showed up many times.

The source material was PBMCs from the stem cell graft donor, sampled from the stem cell graft. The J gene is TRBJ2-3, the V gene TRBV20-1, with TRBD1 matching 11 bases. The sequence came from a human donor who donated a stem cell graft to a child with acute lymphoblastic leukemia. CDR3 in amino acids: CSASGTGGTDTQYF. CDR3 in DNA: TGCAGTGCTTCAGGGACAGGGGGAACAGATACGCAGTATTTT.